This is a list of T cell receptor beta chains from one sample in a study of HIV-infected children after antiretroviral therapy interruption. TCRdb reprocessed the 3' RACE reads via MiXCR and lists one record per CDR3 protein. The sample has fewer than 5,000 distinct CDR3 sequences; approximately 5% are singletons. The input for sequencing was CD45RO+ CD8+ T cells from PBMCs, pooled from several time points, taken from a donor given antiretroviral therapy, either interrupted or continuous. The receptors were gathered from a pool of human donors with HIV. Each CDR3 is given with its conserved first and last residue. D genes are given only for firm matches. Size is omitted from some rows. Given values are once, few, many or a class for expanded clones.

v_call: TRBV10-2; d_call: NA; j_call: TRBJ2-3; clone_size: many; cdr3_aa: CATQMDTQYF; cdr3_nt: TGCGCCACTCAAATGGATACGCAGTATTTT
v_call: TRBV5-1; d_call: TRBD1; j_call: TRBJ2-3; clone_size: medium-sized; cdr3_aa: CASSPGDSLTDTQYF; cdr3_nt: TGCGCCAGCAGCCCTGGGGACAGCCTCACAGATACGCAGTATTTT
v_call: TRBV30; d_call: TRBD2; j_call: TRBJ2-3; clone_size: many; cdr3_aa: CAWSNLAGRPTDTQYF; cdr3_nt: TGTGCCTGGAGTAACCTAGCGGGGAGACCCACAGATACGCAGTATTTT
v_call: TRBV12-3/TRBV12-4; d_call: NA; j_call: TRBJ2-1; clone_size: medium-sized; cdr3_aa: CASSFEPPEYNEQFF; cdr3_nt: TGTGCCAGCAGTTTCGAACCTCCGGAATACAATGAGCAGTTCTTC
v_call: TRBV7-2; d_call: NA; j_call: TRBJ2-1; clone_size: NA; cdr3_aa: CASTPEAAWEQFF; cdr3_nt: TGTGCCAGCACCCCCGAAGCGGCATGGGAGCAGTTCTTC
v_call: TRBV13; d_call: NA; j_call: TRBJ1-2; clone_size: NA; cdr3_aa: CASTTTGWGSTLGYTF; cdr3_nt: TGTGCCAGCACCACAACCGGGTGGGGGTCTACACTTGGCTACACCTTC
v_call: TRBV2; d_call: TRBD2; j_call: TRBJ2-1; clone_size: medium-sized; cdr3_aa: CASSTSGGLDEQFF; cdr3_nt: TGTGCCAGCAGTACTAGCGGGGGATTGGATGAGCAGTTCTTC
v_call: TRBV6-4; d_call: TRBD2; j_call: TRBJ2-1; clone_size: many; cdr3_aa: CASSSSGSANEQFF; cdr3_nt: TGTGCCAGCAGTTCTAGCGGGAGTGCAAATGAGCAGTTCTTC
v_call: TRBV10-3; d_call: NA; j_call: TRBJ1-1; clone_size: medium-sized; cdr3_aa: CAISESIWGIGTEAFF; cdr3_nt: TGTGCCATCAGTGAGTCGATTTGGGGTATCGGCACTGAAGCTTTCTTT
v_call: TRBV6-1; d_call: NA; j_call: TRBJ2-6; clone_size: many; cdr3_aa: CASGAGANVLTF; cdr3_nt: TGTGCCAGCGGTGCAGGGGCCAACGTCCTGACTTTC
v_call: TRBV20-1; d_call: TRBD2; j_call: TRBJ2-7; clone_size: medium-sized; cdr3_aa: CSARDLAGGSYEQYF; cdr3_nt: TGCAGTGCTAGAGATCTAGCGGGAGGGTCCTACGAGCAGTACTTC
v_call: TRBV6-2/TRBV6-3; d_call: NA; j_call: TRBJ1-1; clone_size: many; cdr3_aa: CASGWDTEAFF; cdr3_nt: TGTGCCAGCGGGTGGGACACTGAAGCTTTCTTT
v_call: TRBV12-5; d_call: TRBD1; j_call: TRBJ1-1; clone_size: many; cdr3_aa: CASGWGTGAGGNTEAFF; cdr3_nt: TGTGCTAGTGGTTGGGGGACAGGGGCGGGAGGAAACACTGAAGCTTTCTTT
v_call: TRBV28; d_call: NA; j_call: TRBJ2-7; clone_size: medium-sized; cdr3_aa: CASSLLWLSYEQYF; cdr3_nt: TGTGCCAGCAGTTTATTGTGGCTGTCCTACGAGCAGTACTTC
v_call: TRBV7-9; d_call: NA; j_call: TRBJ1-1; clone_size: medium-sized; cdr3_aa: CASSLTPEAFF; cdr3_nt: TGTGCCAGCAGCCTGACTCCTGAAGCTTTCTTT
v_call: TRBV27; d_call: TRBD2; j_call: TRBJ2-1; clone_size: NA; cdr3_aa: CASSPGGAGEINEQFF; cdr3_nt: TGTGCCAGCAGTCCCGGCGGAGCGGGAGAGATCAATGAGCAGTTCTTC
v_call: TRBV3-1; d_call: TRBD1; j_call: TRBJ2-6; clone_size: medium-sized; cdr3_aa: CASSRDSSGANVLTF; cdr3_nt: TGTGCCAGCAGCCGGGACAGCTCTGGGGCCAACGTCCTGACTTTC
v_call: TRBV11-2; d_call: TRBD1; j_call: TRBJ2-5; clone_size: medium-sized; cdr3_aa: CASSRDSQETQYF; cdr3_nt: TGTGCCAGCAGCCGGGACAGCCAAGAGACCCAGTACTTC
v_call: TRBV4-2; d_call: TRBD1; j_call: TRBJ1-2; clone_size: many; cdr3_aa: CASSPLVGTVYGYTF; cdr3_nt: TGTGCCAGCAGCCCACTCGTCGGGACAGTCTATGGCTACACCTTC
v_call: TRBV20-1; d_call: TRBD1; j_call: TRBJ2-7; clone_size: medium-sized; cdr3_aa: CSAIAQGVEQYF; cdr3_nt: TGCAGTGCTATCGCACAGGGGGTCGAGCAGTACTTC
v_call: TRBV27; d_call: TRBD2; j_call: TRBJ2-7; clone_size: medium-sized; cdr3_aa: CASSSRIAGGPPYEQYF; cdr3_nt: TGTGCCAGCAGTTCTCGGATAGCGGGAGGGCCGCCCTACGAGCAGTACTTC
v_call: TRBV20-1; d_call: NA; j_call: TRBJ2-1; clone_size: many; cdr3_aa: CSARESPMGGGPNEQFF; cdr3_nt: TGCAGTGCTAGAGAGTCCCCTATGGGTGGGGGGCCGAATGAGCAGTTCTTC
v_call: TRBV3-1; d_call: NA; j_call: TRBJ2-5; clone_size: medium-sized; cdr3_aa: CASSQEEKTQYF; cdr3_nt: TGTGCCAGCAGCCAAGAGGAGAAGACCCAGTACTTC
v_call: TRBV5-5; d_call: NA; j_call: TRBJ2-7; clone_size: many; cdr3_aa: CASSFVNPGGSYEQYF; cdr3_nt: TGTGCCAGCAGCTTTGTGAACCCCGGCGGCTCCTACGAGCAGTACTTC
v_call: TRBV4-2; d_call: NA; j_call: TRBJ1-1; clone_size: many; cdr3_aa: CASRGANTEAFF; cdr3_nt: TGTGCCAGTAGGGGGGCGAACACTGAAGCTTTCTTT
v_call: TRBV5-1; d_call: TRBD1; j_call: TRBJ2-2; clone_size: few; cdr3_aa: CASSQFRDRGNTGELFF; cdr3_nt: TGCGCCAGCAGCCAGTTTCGGGACAGGGGGAACACCGGGGAGCTGTTTTTT
v_call: TRBV28; d_call: NA; j_call: TRBJ2-6; clone_size: medium-sized; cdr3_aa: CASSLGWSSSGANVLTF; cdr3_nt: TGTGCCAGCAGTTTAGGATGGTCAAGCTCTGGGGCCAACGTCCTGACTTTC
v_call: TRBV7-6; d_call: NA; j_call: TRBJ1-1; clone_size: large; cdr3_aa: CASSWTVRDTEAFF; cdr3_nt: TGTGCCAGCAGCTGGACAGTCAGGGACACTGAAGCTTTCTTT
v_call: TRBV9; d_call: NA; j_call: TRBJ2-2; clone_size: many; cdr3_aa: CASSSGRWLFF; cdr3_nt: TGTGCCAGCAGCTCAGGGAGGTGGCTGTTTTTT
v_call: TRBV18; d_call: NA; j_call: TRBJ2-5; clone_size: many; cdr3_aa: CASSSSVGQEETQYF; cdr3_nt: TGTGCCAGCTCATCCTCGGTCGGGCAGGAGGAGACCCAGTACTTC
v_call: TRBV11-1; d_call: NA; j_call: TRBJ1-1; clone_size: many; cdr3_aa: CASSLAVSGGTEAFF; cdr3_nt: TGTGCCAGCAGCTTAGCGGTGAGTGGAGGCACTGAAGCTTTCTTT
v_call: TRBV12-5; d_call: NA; j_call: TRBJ2-7; clone_size: many; cdr3_aa: CASGSWDGESYEQYF; cdr3_nt: TGTGCTAGTGGTTCGTGGGACGGGGAGTCCTACGAGCAGTACTTC
v_call: TRBV7-4; d_call: TRBD1; j_call: TRBJ2-5; clone_size: NA; cdr3_aa: CASSLVDRGRIETQYF; cdr3_nt: TGTGCCAGCAGCTTAGTCGACAGGGGGCGCATTGAGACCCAGTACTTC
v_call: TRBV21-1; d_call: NA; j_call: TRBJ1-1; clone_size: NA; cdr3_aa: CASSSAQGGTEAFF; cdr3_nt: TGTGCCAGCAGCTCTGCGCAGGGTGGCACTGAAGCTTTCTTT
v_call: TRBV7-9; d_call: TRBD2; j_call: TRBJ2-1; clone_size: many; cdr3_aa: CASSLTSGPEQFF; cdr3_nt: TGTGCCAGCAGCTTGACTAGCGGTCCTGAGCAGTTCTTC
v_call: TRBV4-1; d_call: NA; j_call: TRBJ1-1; clone_size: few; cdr3_aa: CASSQDPRQTFNTEAFF; cdr3_nt: TGCGCCAGCAGCCAAGACCCCCGACAGACTTTTAACACTGAAGCTTTCTTT
v_call: TRBV6-4; d_call: TRBD2; j_call: TRBJ2-5; clone_size: many; cdr3_aa: CASSETGRGDETQYF; cdr3_nt: TGTGCCAGCAGTGAGACTGGACGGGGGGATGAGACCCAGTACTTC
v_call: TRBV7-9; d_call: NA; j_call: TRBJ1-1; clone_size: many; cdr3_aa: CASSPAGNTEAFF; cdr3_nt: TGTGCCAGCAGCCCCGCGGGCAACACTGAAGCTTTCTTT
v_call: TRBV20-1; d_call: TRBD2; j_call: TRBJ2-3; clone_size: many; cdr3_aa: CSARALSGKDTQYF; cdr3_nt: TGCAGTGCTCGAGCGCTTAGCGGGAAGGATACGCAGTATTTT
v_call: TRBV28; d_call: NA; j_call: TRBJ2-2; clone_size: medium-sized; cdr3_aa: CASSLRGVGELFF; cdr3_nt: TGTGCCAGCAGTTTAAGGGGGGTCGGGGAGCTGTTTTTT
v_call: TRBV5-5; d_call: NA; j_call: TRBJ1-1; clone_size: NA; cdr3_aa: CASSFVGDPNTEAFF; cdr3_nt: TGTGCCAGCAGCTTCGTCGGGGACCCGAACACTGAAGCTTTCTTT